This T cell receptor (beta chain) was obtained from a study of identical twins. From the 5' RACE reads, TCRdb called clonotypes with MiXCR, one entry per CDR3 protein. Here the sample spans around 290,000 distinct CDR3 sequences, roughly 8.6% being singletons. The CDR3 spans 17 residues. V lost 4 bases, J lost 4 bases, and 21 bases lay in between. Germline V gene lookup returns CDR1 SGHDT and CDR2 YYEEEE. The sample holds a few counts of this clonotype. The same specimen was also included in a second study, on yellow fever vaccine responses in identical twins.

The source of this sequence is a woman between 18 and 29 years old in good health. This chain connects TRBV5-6 to TRBJ2-1; D remains ambiguous. Sequencing used CD8+ T cells sorted from blood. The CDR3 spells CASSVVTLASDYNEQFF. In nucleotides, the CDR3 is TGTGCCAGCAGCGTGGTCACCTTGGCGTCGGATTACAATGAGCAGTTCTTC.